This entry lists 10 T cell receptor beta chains sequenced from one sample in a study of blood T cell repertoires in COVID-19. Assay: immunoSEQ multiplex PCR; the TCRdb copy retains only in-frame clones and omits some. The table shows 300,000 to 350,000 clones, with 90% occurring only once. Sequenced material: peripheral blood. All receptors come from a woman aged 40 to 50 with COVID-19, enrolled during active disease.

This chain connects TRBV7-9 to TRBJ1-3, with a weak D call TRBD1 (6 bases). This CDR3 is built from 14 residues. The V gene lost 3 bases and the J gene lost 16 bases, with 22 bases spanning the gap. From germline, CDR1 is SEHNR and CDR2 FQNEAQ (reference sequence). The chain's CDR3 is CASSLATEGTRSYF. The DNA of the CDR3 is TGTGCCAGCAGCTTGGCGACCGAGGGGACAAGATCGTATTTT.

CDR3 nucleotides: TGTGCCAGCAGCCTAGACAAGAACACTGAAGCTTTCTTT. The encoded protein is CASSLDKNTEAFF. The rearrangement joins TRBV9 to TRBJ1-1; D gene ambiguous. CDR1 and CDR2 from the germline V gene are SGDLS and YYNGEE. The CDR3 runs 13 residues. V lost 4 bases and J lost 1, with 8 bases in between.

With respect to this clone: An end of the junction differs from the germline gene, which may be a read error. Written as DNA, the CDR3 is TGTGCCAGCAGTTTAACTGGCGGGAGCGTCTACAATGAGCAGCTCTTC. This codes for CASSLTGGSVYNEQLF. The rearrangement uses TRBV7-3 and TRBJ2-1, with 7 bases that match TRBD2. Germline lookup yields CDR1 SGHTA and CDR2 FQGTGA. This CDR3 has 16 amino acids.

The chain carries TRBV4-1 and TRBJ2-7, with 8 positions matching TRBD2. V lost 6 bases and J lost 0; bases outside the gene matches: 7. The CDR3 spans 15 residues. CDR1 and CDR2 (germline): MGHRA, YSYEKL. The CDR3 sequence: CASRRLAGISYEQYF. Here the CDR3 DNA reads TGCGCCAGCAGGCGTCTAGCGGGTATCTCCTACGAGCAGTACTTC.

The chain recombines TRBV6-5 with TRBJ2-7; 7 bases line up with TRBD1. The CDR3 extends over 15 amino acids. Trimming cost V 2 bases and J 5 bases; bases outside gene matches: 9. Germline loops: CDR1 MNHEY, CDR2 SVGAGI. CDR3 in DNA: TGTGCCAGCAGTTACGATAGGGGGCGTATCCACGAGCAGTACTTC. Amino acid sequence: CASSYDRGRIHEQYF.

This sequence joins TRBV3-1 (or the pseudogene TRBV3-2) and TRBJ1-1; no clear D gene. The V end lost 3 bases, the J end lost 5 bases, and 19 bases lay between the germline ends. This CDR3 comprises 16 residues. Germline V gene sequence: CDR1 LGHDT, CDR2 YNNKEL (reference sequence). Here the CDR3 DNA reads TGTGCCAGCAGCCAGCTCCTTCGCGGGGTGGCAACTGAAGCTTTCTTT. Translated, it gives CASSQLLRGVATEAFF.

The chain recombines TRBV5-1 with TRBJ2-7; D call uncertain. Germline V gives CDR1 SGHRS, CDR2 YFSETQ. Trimming removed 0 bases at V and 3 bases at J, with 10 bases between. This CDR3 comprises 14 residues. CDR3 amino acids: CASSLAQVLYEQYF. Here the CDR3 DNA reads TGCGCCAGCAGCTTGGCCCAGGTTCTCTACGAGCAGTACTTC.

The rearrangement joins TRBV5-1 to TRBJ1-1; TRBD1 might be the D (5 bases). This CDR3 is built from 16 residues. Germline loops: CDR1 SGHRS, CDR2 YFSETQ. With 3 bases removed from V and 5 bases from J, the gap between germline ends came to 20 bases. The CDR3 coding sequence is TGCGCCAGCAGCTCATCCCGGTCGGGGGTAGGGACTGAAGCTTTCTTT. Translating gives CASSSSRSGVGTEAFF.

About this clone itself: The same CDR3 arises from other DNA sequences in this sample as well. V is TRBV19 and J is TRBJ1-2; TRBD1 matches 7 bases. After removal of 8 bases from V and 2 bases from J, the junction contained 5 bases not matched to a gene. Germline V gives CDR1 LNHDA, CDR2 SQIVND (reference sequence). The CDR3 covers 13 residues. For the CDR3, the DNA is TGTGCCAGTTCCTACAGGGGAAACTATGGCTACACCTTC. Translated: CASSYRGNYGYTF.

The chain combines TRBV19 with TRBJ1-2; D might be TRBD1 (6 bases). Germline V gene sequence: CDR1 LNHDA, CDR2 SQIVND (reference sequence). The V and J ends lost 5 bases and 4 bases respectively, with 8 bases between them. CDR3 length: 12 amino acids. The CDR3 region is CASSQGTYGYTF. The CDR3 DNA reads as TGTGCCAGTAGTCAGGGGACCTATGGCTACACCTTC.